The rows below give T cell receptor beta chains drawn from one sample of a study of blood T cells in healthy people across ages. From the 5' RACE reads, TCRdb called clonotypes with MiXCR, one entry per CDR3 protein. This table holds 800,000 to 950,000 distinct CDR3 sequences, 25% to 30% found once. This same sample was also taken into another study, of T cells of mothers and their children.

The sequenced sample consisted of blood. These receptors were collected from a woman in her forties in good health. Each CDR3 is given with its conserved first and last residue. Fields, in order: CDR3 protein, V gene, J gene.

CDR3: CASTPLGMNTEAFF
V: TRBV28
J: TRBJ1-1

CDR3: CASSLSGEIQGTQYF
V: TRBV7-2
J: TRBJ2-5

CDR3: CSARTGATSYNSPLHF
V: TRBV20-1
J: TRBJ1-6

CDR3: CASSEAGQGVEFYGYTF
V: TRBV2
J: TRBJ1-2

CDR3: CASSSGLAGSYTQYF
V: TRBV7-2
J: TRBJ2-3

CDR3: CSARTPGLAGPSYNEQFF
V: TRBV20-1
J: TRBJ2-1

CDR3: CASSTRQGIRDTEAFF
V: TRBV7-8
J: TRBJ1-1

CDR3: CASSLGGGTGSYEQYF
V: TRBV5-5
J: TRBJ2-7

CDR3: CASSSGGQPRTDTQYF
V: TRBV27
J: TRBJ2-3

CDR3: CASIGTGFMNTEAFF
V: TRBV25-1
J: TRBJ1-1

CDR3: CASSFGSADTQYF
V: TRBV7-9
J: TRBJ2-3

CDR3: CAISDQGTGGNQPQHF
V: TRBV10-3
J: TRBJ1-5

CDR3: CASSPNQGTAAFF
V: TRBV11-2
J: TRBJ1-1

CDR3: CASSPDGYEQYF
V: TRBV14
J: TRBJ2-7

CDR3: CASSSQGPEGGEQFF
V: TRBV7-9
J: TRBJ2-1

CDR3: CSARVAGGGETQYF
V: TRBV20-1
J: TRBJ2-5

CDR3: CASSLGRRGGEKETQYF
V: TRBV12-3/TRBV12-4
J: TRBJ2-5

CDR3: CSASIAGGLSYEQYF
V: TRBV20-1
J: TRBJ2-7

CDR3: CASSLGGLNTPLVKNIQYF
V: TRBV28
J: TRBJ2-4

CDR3: CASSRRDRGFGNQPQHF
V: TRBV7-8
J: TRBJ1-5

CDR3: CASTLDLGSYNEQFF
V: TRBV4-1
J: TRBJ2-1

CDR3: CASSYIGTSGVNEQFF
V: TRBV6-2/TRBV6-3
J: TRBJ2-1

CDR3: CASSYPGLAGNNEQFF
V: TRBV6-6
J: TRBJ2-1

CDR3: CASSPFSNYNEQFF
V: TRBV14
J: TRBJ2-1

CDR3: CASSLALSGTDTQYF
V: TRBV7-3
J: TRBJ2-3

CDR3: CATSRDRAPTSGASVRTF
V: TRBV15
J: TRBJ2-6

CDR3: CASSFLQGRVASSYNSPLHF
V: TRBV28
J: TRBJ1-6

CDR3: CASSLQGKDTDTQYF
V: TRBV5-1
J: TRBJ2-3

CDR3: CASIGQGRTEAFF
V: TRBV12-3/TRBV12-4
J: TRBJ1-1

CDR3: CASSLSVQATMLGYTF
V: TRBV27
J: TRBJ1-2

CDR3: CSVEGGDSNQPQHF
V: TRBV29-1
J: TRBJ1-5

CDR3: CASSKGGRATYNEQFF
V: TRBV21-1
J: TRBJ2-1

CDR3: CATSREVSGQGIADMQYF
V: TRBV15
J: TRBJ2-3

CDR3: CASRGREAFF
V: TRBV25-1
J: TRBJ1-1

CDR3: CASSLQEADTIYF
V: TRBV5-1
J: TRBJ1-3

CDR3: CAISSTSWDEQFF
V: TRBV10-3
J: TRBJ2-1

CDR3: CSVGGGDRGGGYTF
V: TRBV29-1
J: TRBJ1-2

CDR3: CASSPDHTVSYEQYF
V: TRBV7-6
J: TRBJ2-7

CDR3: CASRAGTGASTDTQYF
V: TRBV6-5
J: TRBJ2-3

CDR3: CATNNWDRRGLVDTEAFF
V: TRBV15
J: TRBJ1-1

CDR3: CASSSSGLDEQFF
V: TRBV19
J: TRBJ2-1

CDR3: CSARDAGTSRYEQYF
V: TRBV20-1
J: TRBJ2-7

CDR3: CASTFEGGVGSPLHF
V: TRBV12-3/TRBV12-4
J: TRBJ1-6

CDR3: CASSARDRPYYEQYF
V: TRBV9
J: TRBJ2-7

CDR3: CSAGTYQETQYF
V: TRBV20-1
J: TRBJ2-5

CDR3: CASSLGHGPYEQYF
V: TRBV12-3/TRBV12-4
J: TRBJ2-7

CDR3: CAIKQGGQGGGEQFF
V: TRBV10-3
J: TRBJ2-1

CDR3: CASSQFSSGTLYEQYF
V: TRBV4-3
J: TRBJ2-7

CDR3: CASSPTTTGIQSYEQYF
V: TRBV25-1
J: TRBJ2-7

CDR3: CASSGQGAARETQYF
V: TRBV7-3
J: TRBJ2-5

CDR3: CASSVWGRRTEAFF
V: TRBV6-1
J: TRBJ1-1

CDR3: CASSLGRPRQYF
V: TRBV28
J: TRBJ2-5

CDR3: CVISDVDEQYF
V: TRBV10-3
J: TRBJ2-4

CDR3: CTSSRQEGPYEQYF
V: TRBV7-2
J: TRBJ2-7